This TCR beta chain was identified during a study of T-cell memory formation after mild COVID-19. General observations from the study: Clones contracting day 15 to 85 were balanced CD4/CD8; later expanders leaned CD4+. Second-wave clones with a day 37 peak had unconfirmed SARS-CoV-2 specificity. Some responding clones appeared in pre-infection memory, suggesting cross-reactive memory joined.

A word on this clonotype: Its antigen is still unknown.

Amplification by 5'RACE using constant-segment primers produced TCR alpha and TCR beta cDNA libraries that carried sample barcodes and UMIs. TCRdb used MiXCR to reprocess the 5' RACE reads, holding one entry per CDR3 protein. The data contain a few hundred thousand distinct CDR3 sequences, over 25% of them singletons. V was trimmed by 3 bases and J by 7 bases, leaving 9 bases between them. CDR3 length: 12 residues. Germline V gene lookup returns CDR1 LGHDT and CDR2 YNNKEL (reference sequence). The source material was PBMCs or a T cell subset sorted from them (not recorded which). The clonotype comes from an adult woman who had mild COVID-19 (a few samples of this study predate the infection). Cell type and time point are not known. V is TRBV3-1 and J is TRBJ1-1; D ambiguous. CDR3 in amino acids: CASSQVTDEAFF. The CDR3 nucleotides are TGTGCCAGCAGCCAGGTCACAGATGAAGCTTTCTTT.